The rows below give T cell receptor beta chains drawn from one sample of a study of cytomegalovirus exposure and HLA in healthy donors. Clones were read by immunoSEQ multiplex PCR, and TCRdb kept only the in-frame ones, dropping some. The record lists 30,000 to 35,000 clones, of which the ten most abundant hold around 4.8%. Material: PBMCs. The receptors were gathered from a woman in her 40s in good health and CMV-seropositive. Both conserved end residues are part of each CDR3. The D gene is left open where the match is weak.

>-|TRBV6-1|TRBJ1-1|12
CASHRDITEAFF
TGTGCCTCCCACCGGGACATCACGGAAGCTTTCTTT
>TRBD1|TRBV6-1|TRBJ1-5|14
CASSAIQGVQPQHF
TGTGCCAGCAGTGCAATCCAGGGGGTTCAGCCCCAGCATTTT
>-|TRBV11-2|TRBJ2-5|14
CASSRDWDAETQYF
TGTGCCAGCAGCCGGGACTGGGATGCAGAGACCCAGTACTTC
>-|TRBV28|TRBJ2-7|12
CASGRGGGEQYF
TGTGCCAGCGGCCGGGGAGGGGGCGAGCAGTACTTC
>-|TRBV7-6|TRBJ2-7|12
CASSLVGDEQYF
TGTGCCAGCAGCTTAGTGGGAGACGAGCAGTACTTC
>TRBD2|TRBV4-1|TRBJ2-1|16
CASSQATSAAYNEQFF
TGCGCCAGCAGCCAAGCGACTAGCGCCGCCTACAATGAGCAGTTCTTC
>TRBD1|TRBV4-2|TRBJ2-3|18
CASSQGWDSQDSTDTQYF
TGTGCCAGCAGCCAAGGCTGGGACAGCCAGGATAGCACAGATACGCAGTATTTT
>-|TRBV6-5|TRBJ2-1|15
CASSSRDSNYNEQFF
TGTGCCAGCAGTTCCCGGGACTCCAACTACAATGAGCAGTTCTTC
>-|TRBV11-3|TRBJ2-1|14
CASSSRDFYNEQFF
TGTGCCAGCAGCTCGCGGGATTTCTACAATGAGCAGTTCTTC
>-|TRBV30|TRBJ1-5|13
CAWSLGHSQPQHF
TGTGCCTGGAGTTTAGGACACAGTCAGCCCCAGCATTTT